The present entry profiles one T cell receptor (beta chain) with its context. Germline values: CDR1 SGHTA, CDR2 FQGNSA. The CDR3 loop spans 15 amino acids. The V and J ends lost 4 bases and 3 bases, in that order; junction bases with no gene match: 3. This sample stems from a study of blood T cell repertoires in COVID-19. Generated by immunoSEQ multiplex PCR, the TCRdb table keeps only in-frame clones and is missing some. The sample has tens of thousands of clones, about 77% seen once. The sequence was obtained from a woman between 65 and 79 years old with acute or convalescent COVID-19. The sequenced sample was peripheral blood. The V gene is TRBV7-2, the J gene TRBJ2-1, with 10 bases lining up with TRBD2. CDR3 region: CASSWGLASYNEQFF. For the CDR3, the DNA is TGTGCCAGCAGCTGGGGACTAGCGAGCTACAATGAGCAGTTCTTC. The variable domain in full, completed from reference TRBV7-2 and TRBJ2-1, reads GAGVSQSPSNKVTEKGKDVELRCDPISGHTALYWYRQSLGQGLEFLIYFQGNSAPDKSGLPSDRFSAERTGGSVSTLTIQRTQQEDSAVYLCASSWGLASYNEQFFGPGTRLTVL.